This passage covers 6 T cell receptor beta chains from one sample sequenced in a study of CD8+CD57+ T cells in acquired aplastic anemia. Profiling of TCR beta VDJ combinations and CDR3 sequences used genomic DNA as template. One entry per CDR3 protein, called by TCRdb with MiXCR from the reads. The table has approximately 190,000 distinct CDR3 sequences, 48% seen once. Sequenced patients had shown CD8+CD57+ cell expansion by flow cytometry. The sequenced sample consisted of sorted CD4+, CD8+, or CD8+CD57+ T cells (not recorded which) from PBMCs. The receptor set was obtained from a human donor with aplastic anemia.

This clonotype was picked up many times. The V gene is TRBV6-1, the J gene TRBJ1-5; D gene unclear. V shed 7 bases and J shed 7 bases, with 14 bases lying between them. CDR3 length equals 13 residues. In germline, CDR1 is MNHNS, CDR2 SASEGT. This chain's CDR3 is CASNPTIGQPQHF. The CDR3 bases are TGTGCCAGCAACCCGACAATTGGGCAGCCCCAGCATTTT.

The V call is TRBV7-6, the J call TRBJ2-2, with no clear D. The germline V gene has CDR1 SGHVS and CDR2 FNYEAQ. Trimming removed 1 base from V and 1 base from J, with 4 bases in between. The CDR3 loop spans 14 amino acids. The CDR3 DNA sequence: TGTGCCAGCAGCTTAGGAGAGAACACCGGGGAGCTGTTTTTT. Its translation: CASSLGENTGELFF.

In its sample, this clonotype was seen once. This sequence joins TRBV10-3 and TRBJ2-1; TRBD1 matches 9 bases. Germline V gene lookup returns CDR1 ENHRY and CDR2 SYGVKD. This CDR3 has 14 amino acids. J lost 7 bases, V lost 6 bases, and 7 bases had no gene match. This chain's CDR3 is CAIRGQGPYNEQFF. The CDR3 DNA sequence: TGTGCCATCAGGGGACAGGGACCTTATAATGAGCAGTTCTTC.

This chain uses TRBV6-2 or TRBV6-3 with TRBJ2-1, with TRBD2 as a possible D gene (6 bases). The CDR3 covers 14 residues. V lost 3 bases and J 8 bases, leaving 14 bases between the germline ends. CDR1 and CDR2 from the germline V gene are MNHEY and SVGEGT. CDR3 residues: CASSYRGRGDEQFF. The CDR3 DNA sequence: TGTGCCAGCAGTTATAGAGGGCGCGGGGATGAGCAGTTCTTC.

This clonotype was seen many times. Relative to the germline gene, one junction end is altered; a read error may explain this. The CDR3 DNA is TGTGCTAGCAGCTTTACCTATAGCGGGAGCGGTCCCGGGGAGCTGTTTTTT. It specifies CASSFTYSGSGPGELFF. The rearrangement links TRBV7-7 to TRBJ2-2, with 9 positions matching TRBD2. Looked up from germline, CDR1 is SSHAT and CDR2 is FNYEAQ (reference sequence). There are 17 residues in the CDR3.

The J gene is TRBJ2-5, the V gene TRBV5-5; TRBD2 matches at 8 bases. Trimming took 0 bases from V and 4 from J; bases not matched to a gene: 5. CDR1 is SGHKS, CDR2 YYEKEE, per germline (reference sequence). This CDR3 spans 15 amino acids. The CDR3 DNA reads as TGTGCCAGCAGCTTGGCAGCGGGAGTGGCAGAGACCCAGTACTTC. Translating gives CASSLAAGVAETQYF.